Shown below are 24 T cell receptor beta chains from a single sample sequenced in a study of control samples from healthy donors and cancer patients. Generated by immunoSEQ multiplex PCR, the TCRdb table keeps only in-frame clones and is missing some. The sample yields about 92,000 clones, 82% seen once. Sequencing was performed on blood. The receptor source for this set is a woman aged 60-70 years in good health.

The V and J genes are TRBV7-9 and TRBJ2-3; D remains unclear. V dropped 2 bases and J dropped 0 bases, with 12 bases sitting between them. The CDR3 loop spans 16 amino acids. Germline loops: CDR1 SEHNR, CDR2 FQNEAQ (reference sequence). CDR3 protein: CASSLIRAYSTDTQYF. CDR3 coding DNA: TGTGCCAGCAGCTTAATTAGAGCATATAGCACAGATACGCAGTATTTT.

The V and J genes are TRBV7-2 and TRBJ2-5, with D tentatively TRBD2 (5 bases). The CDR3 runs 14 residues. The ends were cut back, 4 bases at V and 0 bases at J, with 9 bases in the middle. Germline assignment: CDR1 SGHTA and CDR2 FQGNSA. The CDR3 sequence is CASSSSGYQETQYF. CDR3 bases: TGTGCCAGCAGCTCCAGCGGATACCAAGAGACCCAGTACTTC.

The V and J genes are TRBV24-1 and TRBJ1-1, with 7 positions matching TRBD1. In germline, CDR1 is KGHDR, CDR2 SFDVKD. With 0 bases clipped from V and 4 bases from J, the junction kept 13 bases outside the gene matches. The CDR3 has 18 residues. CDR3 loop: CATSDLSQRTGNGTEAFF. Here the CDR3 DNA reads TGTGCCACCAGTGATTTGAGTCAGCGGACAGGAAATGGCACTGAAGCTTTCTTT.

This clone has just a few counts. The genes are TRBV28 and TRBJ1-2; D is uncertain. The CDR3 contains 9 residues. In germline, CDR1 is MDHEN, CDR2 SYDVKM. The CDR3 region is CVSGYGYTF. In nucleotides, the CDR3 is TGTGTTTCGGGTTATGGCTACACCTTC.

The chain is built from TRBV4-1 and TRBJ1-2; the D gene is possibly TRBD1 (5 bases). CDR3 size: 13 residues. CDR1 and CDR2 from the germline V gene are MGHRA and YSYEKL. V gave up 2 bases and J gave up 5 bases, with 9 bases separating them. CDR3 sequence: CASSQSQGYGYTF. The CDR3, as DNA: TGCGCCAGCAGCCAATCTCAGGGATATGGCTACACCTTC.

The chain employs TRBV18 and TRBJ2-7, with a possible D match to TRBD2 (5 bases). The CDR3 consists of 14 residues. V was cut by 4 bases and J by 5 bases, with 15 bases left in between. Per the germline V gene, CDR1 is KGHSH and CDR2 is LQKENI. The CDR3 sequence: CASSLGRGTDEQYF. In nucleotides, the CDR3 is TGTGCCAGCTCACTCGGCCGGGGAACGGACGAGCAGTACTTC.

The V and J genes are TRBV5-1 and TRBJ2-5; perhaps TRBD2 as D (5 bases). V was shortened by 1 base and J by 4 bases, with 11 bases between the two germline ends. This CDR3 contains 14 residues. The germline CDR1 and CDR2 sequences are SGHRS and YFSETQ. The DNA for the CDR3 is TGCGCCAGCAGCTTGATGCTAGCAGGAGAGACCCAGTACTTC. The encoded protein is CASSLMLAGETQYF.

For the CDR3, the DNA is TGTGCCAGCAGCGCATCAGGTTTGCAGCCCCAGCATTTT. This translates into CASSASGLQPQHF. J is TRBJ1-5 and V is TRBV9; D is unresolved. V lost 3 bases, J lost 7 bases, and 11 bases lay in between. The CDR3 sequence is 13 residues long. The germline V gene encodes CDR1 SGDLS and CDR2 YYNGEE.

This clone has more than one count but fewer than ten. Here the CDR3 reads CASRRSYNQPQHF. The CDR3 DNA reads TGTGCCAGCAGGCGGAGTTACAATCAGCCCCAGCATTTT. The chain has TRBV2 and TRBJ1-5; the D is unclear. Germline CDR1 and CDR2: SNHLY and FYNNEI. The CDR3 extends over 13 amino acids. Deletions cut 6 bases from V and 3 bases from J, with 9 bases between.

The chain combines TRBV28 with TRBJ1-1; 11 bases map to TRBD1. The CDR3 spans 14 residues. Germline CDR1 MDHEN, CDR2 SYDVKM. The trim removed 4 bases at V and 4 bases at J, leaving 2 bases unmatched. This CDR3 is CASSSGTGGTEAFF. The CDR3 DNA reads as TGTGCCAGCAGTTCCGGGACAGGGGGCACTGAAGCTTTCTTT.

CDR3 nucleotide sequence: TGTGCCAGCAGCTCGCGACAGGGGGCCGGGGAGCTGTTTTTT. This translates into CASSSRQGAGELFF. V is TRBV11-2 and J is TRBJ2-2; 9 nucleotides line up with TRBD1. This CDR3 has 14 residues. Trimming removed 4 bases from V and 6 bases from J; junction bases left unmatched: 3. Germline V gene data show CDR1 as SGHAT and CDR2 as FQNNGV. Variable domain in full (rest from reference TRBV11-2 and TRBJ2-2): EAGVAQSPRYKIIEKRQSVAFWCNPISGHATLYWYQQILGQGPKLLIQFQNNGVVDDSQLPKDRFSAERLKGVDSTLKIQPAKLEDSAVYLCASSSRQGAGELFFGEGSRLTVL.

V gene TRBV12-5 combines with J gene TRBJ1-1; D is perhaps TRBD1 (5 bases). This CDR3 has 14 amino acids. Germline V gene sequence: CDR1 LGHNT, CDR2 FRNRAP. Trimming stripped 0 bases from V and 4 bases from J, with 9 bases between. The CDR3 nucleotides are TGTGCTAGTGGTTTGGTACTAGGGGTCACTGAAGCTTTCTTT. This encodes CASGLVLGVTEAFF.

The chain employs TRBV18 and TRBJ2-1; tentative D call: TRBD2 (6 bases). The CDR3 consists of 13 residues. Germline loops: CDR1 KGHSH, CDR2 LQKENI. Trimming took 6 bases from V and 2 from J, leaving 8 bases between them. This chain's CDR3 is CASSPGAYNEQFF. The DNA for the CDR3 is TGTGCCAGCTCCCCGGGAGCCTACAATGAGCAGTTCTTC.

This CDR3 reads CASGFRKINEKLFF. The CDR3 bases are TGTGCCAGCGGGTTTCGGAAGATCAATGAAAAACTGTTTTTT. The chain recombines TRBV3-1 (or the pseudogene TRBV3-2) with TRBJ1-4; D unresolved. The V gene's germline CDR1 is LGHDT and CDR2 YNNKEL (reference sequence). This CDR3 has 14 amino acids. V dropped 8 bases and J dropped 5 bases, with 15 bases sitting between them.

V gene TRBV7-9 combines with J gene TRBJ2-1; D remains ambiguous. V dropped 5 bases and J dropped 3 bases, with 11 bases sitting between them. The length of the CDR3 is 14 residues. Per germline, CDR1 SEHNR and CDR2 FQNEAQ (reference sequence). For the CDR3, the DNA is TGTGCCAGCAGCCCCGCAGGATTCTACAATGAGCAGTTCTTC. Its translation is CASSPAGFYNEQFF.

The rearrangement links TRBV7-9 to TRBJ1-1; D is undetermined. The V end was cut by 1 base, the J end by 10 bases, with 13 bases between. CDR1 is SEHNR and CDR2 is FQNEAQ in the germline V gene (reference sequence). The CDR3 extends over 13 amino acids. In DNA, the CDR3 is TGTGCCAGCAGCTTAGATGTGGCGTCGGGAGCTTTCTTT. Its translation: CASSLDVASGAFF.

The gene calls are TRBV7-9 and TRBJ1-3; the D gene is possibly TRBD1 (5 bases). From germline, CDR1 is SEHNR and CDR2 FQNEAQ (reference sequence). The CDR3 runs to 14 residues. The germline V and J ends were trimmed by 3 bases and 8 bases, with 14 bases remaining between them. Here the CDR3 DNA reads TGTGCCAGCAGCTTGGCTACAGGATTATACACCATATATTTT. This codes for CASSLATGLYTIYF.

The CDR3, as DNA: TGTGCCAGCAGCCACGGGGAGTGGTCCGGAAACACCATATATTTT. This gives the protein CASSHGEWSGNTIYF. The genes are TRBV5-6 and TRBJ1-3; D is ambiguous. There are 15 residues in the CDR3. The germline CDR1 and CDR2 sequences are SGHDT and YYEEEE. The V end was cut by 4 bases, the J end by 4 bases, with 15 bases between. Using reference TRBV5-6 and TRBJ1-3 for the parts outside the CDR3, the full variable domain is DAGVTQSPTHLIKTRGQQVTLRCSPKSGHDTVSWYQQALGQGPQFIFQYYEEEERQRGNFPDRFSGHQFPNYSSELNVNALLLGDSALYLCASSHGEWSGNTIYFGEGSWLTVV.

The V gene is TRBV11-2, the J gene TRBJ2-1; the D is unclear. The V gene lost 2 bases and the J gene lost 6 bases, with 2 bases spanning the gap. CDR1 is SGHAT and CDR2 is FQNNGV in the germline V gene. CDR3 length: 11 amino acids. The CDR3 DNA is TGTGCCAGCAGCTTATCCAATGAGCAGTTCTTC. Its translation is CASSLSNEQFF. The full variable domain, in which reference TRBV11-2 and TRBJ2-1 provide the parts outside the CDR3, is EAGVAQSPRYKIIEKRQSVAFWCNPISGHATLYWYQQILGQGPKLLIQFQNNGVVDDSQLPKDRFSAERLKGVDSTLKIQPAKLEDSAVYLCASSLSNEQFFGPGTRLTVL.

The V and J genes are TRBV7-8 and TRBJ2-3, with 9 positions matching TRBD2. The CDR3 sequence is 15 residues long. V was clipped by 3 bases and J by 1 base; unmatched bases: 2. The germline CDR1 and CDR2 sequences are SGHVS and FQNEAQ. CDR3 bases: TGTGCCAGCAGCTTGATAGCGGGGGGCACAGATACGCAGTATTTT. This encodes CASSLIAGGTDTQYF.

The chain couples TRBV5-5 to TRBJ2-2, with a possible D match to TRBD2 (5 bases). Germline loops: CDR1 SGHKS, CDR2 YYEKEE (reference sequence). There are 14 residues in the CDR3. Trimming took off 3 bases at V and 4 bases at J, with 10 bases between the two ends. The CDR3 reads CASSWMGSTGELFF. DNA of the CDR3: TGTGCCAGCAGCTGGATGGGGAGCACCGGGGAGCTGTTTTTT.

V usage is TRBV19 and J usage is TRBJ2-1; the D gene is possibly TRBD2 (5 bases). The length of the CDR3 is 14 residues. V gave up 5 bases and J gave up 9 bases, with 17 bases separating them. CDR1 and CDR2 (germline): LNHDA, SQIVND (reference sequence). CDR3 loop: CASSRLRRTGEQFF. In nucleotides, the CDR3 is TGTGCCAGTAGTCGACTACGAAGGACCGGTGAGCAGTTCTTC.

In nucleotides, the CDR3 is TGTGCCAGCCACATCAACTCTCAAGAGACCCAGTACTTC. Residues: CASHINSQETQYF. The V gene is TRBV2, the J gene TRBJ2-5; no firm D call. Germline lookup yields CDR1 SNHLY and CDR2 FYNNEI. The V end was cut by 8 bases, the J end by 2 bases, with 12 bases between. CDR3 length: 13 residues.

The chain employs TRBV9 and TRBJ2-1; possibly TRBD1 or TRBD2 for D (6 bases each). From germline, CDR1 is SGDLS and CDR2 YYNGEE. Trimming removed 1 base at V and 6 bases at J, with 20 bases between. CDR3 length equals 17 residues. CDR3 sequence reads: CASSVYLWGAPVNEQFF. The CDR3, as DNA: TGTGCCAGCAGCGTATATCTGTGGGGGGCTCCCGTCAATGAGCAGTTCTTC.